What follows is one T cell receptor beta chain and its context. The antigen it binds to is not known. Base qualities were left out, and no much larger clone turns up one base away. The data originate from a study of blood T cell repertoires in COVID-19 (dated by TCRdb to about 2020). Notes on the research overall: Collaborator samples came from the United States, Italy and Spain and covered acute and convalescent phases of COVID-19. The material from the prospective study consisted of cDNA or gDNA derived from T cells, B-cell-depleted T cells, or PBMCs. The dataset comprised deeply sampled blood TCRbeta repertoires from subjects exposed to, actively infected with, or recovered from COVID-19. The repertoires were released in a freely available public database intended as a resource for research on the immune response to SARS-CoV-2. Samples were obtained from the ongoing ImmuneRACE study (first 160 participants) and from roughly 1,300 subjects provided by 6 global collaborators. A de-identified subject ID, COVID-19 status, age in years and sex were almost always included in the sample metadata. Where HLA class I and class II types were available, the types were taken from metadata supplied by the sample provider, not from assay-based typing.

The study at large found these results: The quantity of clinical and demographic metadata differed by source and by participant and was supplied without curation.

The immunoSEQ Assay, a bias-controlled multiplex PCR, was used to amplify TCRbeta CDR3 regions from genomic DNA. For the original study's pipeline: Within the assay, amplification of reference gene primers was used to estimate how many nucleated cells each sample contained. Sequence reads were collapsed and filtered to measure the absolute abundance of every unique TCRbeta CDR3 rearrangement. For each sample, productive Simpson clonality was calculated as the square root of Simpson's diversity index across productive rearrangements. This immuneACCESS table, as held by TCRdb, lists in-frame sequences with V and J called but not all clones. Of the missing ones, under half trace to an unresolved V gene in checked studies; the others have no known cause. V and J calls and clone size follow that table, whereas D and trimming were derived from the DNA. The table for this sample lists about 120,000 clones; 75% to 85% of them were counted only once. 8.5% to 12% of the sample is in the top ten clones.

Trimming removed 8 bases from V and 5 bases from J, leaving 19 bases between the germline ends. The cysteine opens and the phenylalanine closes a CDR3 of 14 amino acids. Only CDR3 DNA is held: 42 bases, read in frame from base 1. Based on the germline V gene, the CDR1 and CDR2 sequences are SNHLY and FYNNEI. Each collaborating institution followed its own protocols to collect whole blood in K2EDTA tubes. For TCRbeta analysis, collaborator samples were shipped as frozen whole blood, as isolated PBMCs, or as DNA extracted from either sample type. Recombination connected TRBV2 to TRBJ2-7, and perhaps TRBD1 as D gene, on 6 matching bases. This clonotype was obtained from a human donor in a cohort sampled during active COVID-19. The sequenced sample was peripheral blood. The CDR3 in this case is CASGQRTRGNEQYF. The DNA sequence is as follows: TGTGCCAGCGGACAGAGAACAAGGGGTAACGAGCAGTACTTC.